The clone carrying this T cell receptor (beta chain) was found a few times. Its antigen is undetermined. The data stem from a study of regulatory T cells in long-lasting Graves disease. Study overall: For a period under 3 months, newly diagnosed Graves' patients had taken antithyroid drugs. Study conclusions and caveats: Reduced TCR diversity was observed in persistent Graves' patients versus newly diagnosed patients. Newly diagnosed disease favored TRBV20-1 and TRBJ2-1 over persistent disease.

iRepertoire HTBI primers and Arm-PCR of CDR3 regions built TCR beta libraries. Each CDR3 protein is one row after TCRdb ran MiXCR on the multiplex PCR reads. This table has approximately 540,000 distinct CDR3 sequences, 12% appearing once. Time point indicated: newly diagnosed GD, antithyroid drugs for less than 3 months. Construction of the TCR library relied on RNA isolated from PBMCs. This CDR3 is built from 12 residues. V was clipped by 3 bases and J by 5 bases, with 10 bases between them. From germline, CDR1 is DFQATT and CDR2 SNEGSKA (reference sequence). In addition, the sample was reused for a study of T cells in Graves' hyperthyroidism and ophthalmopathy. From that paper: Diagnosis rested on symptoms, serum thyroxine and TRAb, thyroid ultrasound, and orbital computed tomography.

The chain couples TRBV20-1 to TRBJ1-1; D not resolved. The clonotype was recovered from a woman under 40 with Graves disease. The specimen comprised peripheral blood mononuclear cells (PBMCs), sampled at new diagnosis, from a patient treated with antithyroid drugs. The DNA for the CDR3 is TGCAGTGCTAGTACAAGAGAGACTGAAGCTTTCTTT. The encoded protein is CSASTRETEAFF.